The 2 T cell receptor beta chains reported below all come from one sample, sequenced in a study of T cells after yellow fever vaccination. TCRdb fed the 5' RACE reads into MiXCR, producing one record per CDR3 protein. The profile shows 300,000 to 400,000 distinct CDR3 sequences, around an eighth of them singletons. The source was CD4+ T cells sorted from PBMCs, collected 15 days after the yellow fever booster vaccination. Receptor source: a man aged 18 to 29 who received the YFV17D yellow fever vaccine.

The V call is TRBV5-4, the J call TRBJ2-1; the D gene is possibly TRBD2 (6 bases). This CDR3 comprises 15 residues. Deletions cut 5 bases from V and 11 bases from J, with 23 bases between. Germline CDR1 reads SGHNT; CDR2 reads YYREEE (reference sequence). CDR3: CASRTSGGNSGQQFF. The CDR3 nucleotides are TGTGCCAGCAGGACATCCGGGGGTAATAGCGGACAGCAGTTCTTC.

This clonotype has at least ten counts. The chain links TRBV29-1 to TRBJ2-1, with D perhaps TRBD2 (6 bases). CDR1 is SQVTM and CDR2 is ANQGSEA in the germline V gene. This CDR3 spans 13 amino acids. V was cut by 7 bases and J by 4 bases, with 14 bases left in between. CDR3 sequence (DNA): TGCAGCGGCTCTCGGGGGATTTACAATGAGCAGTTCTTC. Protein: CSGSRGIYNEQFF.